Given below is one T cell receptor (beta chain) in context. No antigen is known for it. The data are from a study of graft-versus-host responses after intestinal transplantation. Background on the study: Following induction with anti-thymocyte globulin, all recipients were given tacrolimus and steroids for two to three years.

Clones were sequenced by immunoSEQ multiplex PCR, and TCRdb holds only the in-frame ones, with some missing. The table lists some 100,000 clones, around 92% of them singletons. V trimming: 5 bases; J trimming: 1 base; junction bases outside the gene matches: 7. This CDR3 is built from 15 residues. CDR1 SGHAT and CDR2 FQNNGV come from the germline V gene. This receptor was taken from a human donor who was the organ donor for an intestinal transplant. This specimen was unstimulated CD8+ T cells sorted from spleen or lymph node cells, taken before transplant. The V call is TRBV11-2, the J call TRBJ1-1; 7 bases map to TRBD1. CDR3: CASSTPQGENTEAFF. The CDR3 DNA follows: TGTGCCAGCAGCACACCGCAGGGGGAGAACACTGAAGCTTTCTTT. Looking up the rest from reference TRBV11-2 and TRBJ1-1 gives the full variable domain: EAGVAQSPRYKIIEKRQSVAFWCNPISGHATLYWYQQILGQGPKLLIQFQNNGVVDDSQLPKDRFSAERLKGVDSTLKIQPAKLEDSAVYLCASSTPQGENTEAFFGQGTRLTVV.